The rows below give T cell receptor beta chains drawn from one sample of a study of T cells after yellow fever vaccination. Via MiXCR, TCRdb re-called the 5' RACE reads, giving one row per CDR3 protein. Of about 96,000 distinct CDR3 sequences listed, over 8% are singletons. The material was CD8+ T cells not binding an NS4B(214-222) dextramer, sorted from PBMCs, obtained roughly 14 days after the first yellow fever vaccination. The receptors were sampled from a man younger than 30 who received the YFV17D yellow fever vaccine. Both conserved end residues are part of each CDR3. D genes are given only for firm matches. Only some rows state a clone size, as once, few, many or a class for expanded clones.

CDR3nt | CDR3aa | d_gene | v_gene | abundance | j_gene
TGTGCCAGCAGCTCACCCACAGGTTCACTTCTTCGGAGCGAGCAGTACTTC | CASSSPTGSLLRSEQYF | . | TRBV7-8 | few | TRBJ2-7
TGTGCCAGCAGTTACCTCGGGACTAGCGGGGGGCTACACAATGAGCAGTTCTTC | CASSYLGTSGGLHNEQFF | TRBD2 | TRBV6-5 | . | TRBJ2-1
TGTGCCAGCAGTTTATCGAGGGCTGGGGGTTATGGCTACACCTTC | CASSLSRAGGYGYTF | . | TRBV12-3/TRBV12-4 | . | TRBJ1-2
TGTGCCAGCAGCTACCGTTCTAGCGGGGGGCAAAACTACAATGAGCAGTTCTTC | CASSYRSSGGQNYNEQFF | TRBD2 | TRBV9 | . | TRBJ2-1
TGCGCCAGCAGCCTGGGGACGGGGAACTACGAGCAGTACTTC | CASSLGTGNYEQYF | . | TRBV5-1 | few | TRBJ2-7
TGCGCCAGCAGCCAGGGGGTAGGTGGCTACACCTTC | CASSQGVGGYTF | . | TRBV4-1 | . | TRBJ1-2
TGCGCCAGCAGATCCGAGGGGGAAAAACTGTTTTTT | CASRSEGEKLFF | . | TRBV5-1 | . | TRBJ1-4
TGTGCCAGTAGTATCGGACTAGCTGGATACGAGCAGTACTTC | CASSIGLAGYEQYF | TRBD2 | TRBV19 | few | TRBJ2-7
TGTGCCAGCAGTTTAGGGGCTAGAAGCACAGATACGCAGTATTTT | CASSLGARSTDTQYF | . | TRBV27 | . | TRBJ2-3
TGTGCCAGCAGCTTAATAGCGGGGGGGCCAGGCTGGGAGCTGTTTTTT | CASSLIAGGPGWELFF | TRBD2 | TRBV7-2 | . | TRBJ2-2
TGTGCCAGCAGTTTATGGGGGACTAGCGGGGGAGAAGCCAAAAACATTCAGTACTTC | CASSLWGTSGGEAKNIQYF | TRBD2 | TRBV27 | few | TRBJ2-4
TGCGCCAGCAGCTCGGTCGGCGGGGTGAACACTGAAGCTTTCTTT | CASSSVGGVNTEAFF | . | TRBV5-1 | few | TRBJ1-1
TGTGCCAGCAGTTTGACAGGGTTGAACAAGAGGAACACCATATATTTT | CASSLTGLNKRNTIYF | TRBD1 | TRBV6-5 | many | TRBJ1-3
TGCGCCAGCAGCCAAGTGGGGGGCTCCATATACGAGCAGTACTTC | CASSQVGGSIYEQYF | . | TRBV4-1 | few | TRBJ2-7
TGTGCCAGCAGCCTTGGACAGGAGCCCTACGAGCAGTACTTC | CASSLGQEPYEQYF | TRBD1 | TRBV7-2 | . | TRBJ2-7
TGTGCCAGCAGCCCAGCGGCGCGGGGGTACACAGATACGCAGTATTTT | CASSPAARGYTDTQYF | TRBD2 | TRBV7-6 | . | TRBJ2-3
TGTGCCAGCAGTTACAATGTAGGGAGAAGGGGCGTCATTCAGTACTTC | CASSYNVGRRGVIQYF | . | TRBV6-5 | many | TRBJ2-4
TGTGCCAGCAGTTTACAGGGGAGTCGGCAGCCCCAGCATTTT | CASSLQGSRQPQHF | . | TRBV28 | . | TRBJ1-5
TGCGCCAGCAGCCCCCGACACGTTAGCAATCAGCCCCAGCATTTT | CASSPRHVSNQPQHF | . | TRBV4-1 | many | TRBJ1-5
TGCGCCAGCAGCCGAAGTCGTGGGACACCCCAAGAGACCCAGTACTTC | CASSRSRGTPQETQYF | . | TRBV4-3 | few | TRBJ2-5
TGCGCCAGCAGCCAAGATAGCAATCAGCCCCAGCATTTT | CASSQDSNQPQHF | . | TRBV4-3 | few | TRBJ1-5
TGCGCCAGCTTCGAGGGAGGACAGGGGGTCACAGATACGCAGTATTTT | CASFEGGQGVTDTQYF | TRBD1 | TRBV5-1 | . | TRBJ2-3
TGTGCCATCACCCAAAATTTGGTGAATTCACCCCTCCACTTT | CAITQNLVNSPLHF | . | TRBV10-3 | . | TRBJ1-6
TGTGCCAGCCAGCGGGGGGGCCGGGATACGCAGTATTTT | CASQRGGRDTQYF | TRBD2 | TRBV6-1 | . | TRBJ2-3
TGTGCCAGCAGTTTTGGTCTGCTTGACACTGAAGCTTTCTTT | CASSFGLLDTEAFF | . | TRBV12-3/TRBV12-4 | few | TRBJ1-1
TGTGCCAGCAGTTTACATCCTGGAGAAAAACTGTTTTTT | CASSLHPGEKLFF | . | TRBV12-3/TRBV12-4 | few | TRBJ1-4
TGTGCCAGCAGGGGCGGACAGGGCCCTGGAAACACCATATATTTT | CASRGGQGPGNTIYF | TRBD1 | TRBV27 | . | TRBJ1-3
TGTGCCAGCAGCTTACAGGGCGGGGTACACTCCTACAATGAGCAGTTCTTC | CASSLQGGVHSYNEQFF | . | TRBV7-9 | . | TRBJ2-1
TGTGCCATCAGTGAGTCGACACTAACTTACCAAGAGACCCAGTACTTC | CAISESTLTYQETQYF | . | TRBV10-3 | few | TRBJ2-5
TGCAGCGTAACAGGGGGTCGGTTTAACACTGAAGCTTTCTTT | CSVTGGRFNTEAFF | TRBD1 | TRBV29-1 | . | TRBJ1-1
TGTGCCAGCAGCAAAGTAGGACAATCGAACACTGAAGCTTTCTTT | CASSKVGQSNTEAFF | . | TRBV21-1 | . | TRBJ1-1
TGTGCCAGCAGCGTGGGGACTAGCGGGGGAGACACAGATACGCAGTATTTT | CASSVGTSGGDTDTQYF | TRBD2 | TRBV9 | . | TRBJ2-3
TGCGCCAGCAGCCTTAGAGGAGTAGCGCACGACAATGAGCAGTTCTTC | CASSLRGVAHDNEQFF | . | TRBV4-3 | few | TRBJ2-1
TGTGCCAGCAGTGAAGCGCGCGGAAAACTGTTTTTT | CASSEARGKLFF | . | TRBV12-3/TRBV12-4 | many | TRBJ1-4
TGCGCCAGCAGCTTGGACAGGTTCTATGGCTACACCTTC | CASSLDRFYGYTF | . | TRBV5-1 | . | TRBJ1-2
TGTGCCAGCAGCCTTAGCGGGGGAAACTACGAGCAGTACTTC | CASSLSGGNYEQYF | TRBD2 | TRBV11-2 | . | TRBJ2-7
TGCAGCGTTGAAGGGGGCCTTCGGCTCCGTGGGACAGATACGCAGTATTTT | CSVEGGLRLRGTDTQYF | . | TRBV29-1 | many | TRBJ2-3
TGCGCCAGCAGCACCCGGGGACAGCAAGAGACCCAGTACTTC | CASSTRGQQETQYF | TRBD1 | TRBV4-1 | . | TRBJ2-5
TGTGCCAGCAGCCGTGGCACAGCTTTCTATAATTCACCCCTCCACTTT | CASSRGTAFYNSPLHF | . | TRBV5-4 | . | TRBJ1-6
TGTGCCAGCAGTCTACATAGAGAAGAGACCCAGTACTTC | CASSLHREETQYF | . | TRBV6-5 | few | TRBJ2-5
TGTGCCAGCAGCCCACTAGCTCTCAATGAGCAGTTCTTC | CASSPLALNEQFF | . | TRBV7-9 | many | TRBJ2-1